This TCR beta chain was captured in a study of OX40 agonist ivuxolimab in advanced cancers. Study-level results: Certain nonresponding patients likewise had low normalized T-cell clonal expansion.

The investigators sampled blood at baseline, at cycle 4 day 1, and at cycle 7 day 1. TCRdb's copy holds only in-frame clones and misses some; the assay was immunoSEQ multiplex PCR. The sample yields about 90,000 clones, over 80% seen once. With 6 bases clipped from V and 1 base from J, the junction kept 10 bases outside the gene matches. Germline V CDR1 and CDR2: MDHEN, SYDVKM. The CDR3 totals 17 residues. As regards this clone: Its antigen remains unidentified.

This chain connects TRBV28 to TRBJ2-2; 8 nucleotides align to TRBD2. The receptor comes from an adult with an advanced solid tumor such as melanoma, head and neck, liver or kidney cancer. Source: CD4+ or CD8+ T cells sorted from blood, taken in a trial of the OX40 agonist ivuxolimab. CDR3 sequence (DNA): TGTGCCAGCAGCAAACACAAGGGACTAGGGAACACCGGGGAGCTGTTTTTT. Amino acid sequence: CASSKHKGLGNTGELFF.